The entry below gives a single TCR beta chain sequence along with its context. The antigen remains undetermined. The data were taken from a study of a mutant IDH1 vaccine in newly diagnosed glioma. Study as a whole: Eight vaccinations reached patients in weeks 1, 3, 5, 7, 11, 15, 19 and 23. Radiotherapy, temozolomide, or both had been given previously, and both were given to most. Findings of the study overall: A vaccine-induced immune response developed in roughly 93% of the patients.

Germline V lookup: CDR1 MNHNS, CDR2 SASEGT. The CDR3 loop spans 15 amino acids. The ends were cut back, 6 bases at V and 3 bases at J, with 18 bases in the middle. As to time point: week 11, during vaccination. A single vaccine dose contained 300 ug of mutant IDH1 20-mer peptide, and topical imiquimod was used with it. Sequencing used immunoSEQ multiplex PCR; TCRdb keeps in-frame clones, though not all of them. This sample yields tens of thousands of clones, of which roughly 89% are seen a single time; 5% to 7% belongs to the top ten. The V call is TRBV6-1, the J call TRBJ2-7, with D perhaps assigned TRBD1 or TRBD2 (5 bases each). This material consisted of PBMCs, taken from a glioma patient whose treatment included an IDH1 peptide vaccine. The receptor comes from a woman between 40 and 55 years old with glioma. The CDR3 DNA reads TGTGCCAGCAGGGGGCAAGCGGCCATTTTCTACGAGCAGTACTTC. Translating gives CASRGQAAIFYEQYF.